This TCR beta chain was found in a study of shared clonotypes between healthy human individuals. The study, taken as a whole, reports: Larger estimated richness was generally seen in naive subsets than in memory subsets.

Method: immunoSEQ multiplex PCR; TCRdb's copy keeps in-frame clones and lacks some. Of 2 million to 2.5 million clones detected, over 85% appear once; the ten largest clones hold about 0.34%. A note on this clone: The antigen remains undetermined.

This receptor was taken from a young man in good health. Some clones in this sample may be carry-over from other donors' samples. The sequencing sample was made of naive CD4+ T cells from PBMCs. As for subset: CD45RA+ positively selected.

For the CDR3, the DNA is TGTGCCAGCAGCGTAGGGGCACTAGCAGAGGACGAGCAGTACTTC. The encoded protein is CASSVGALAEDEQYF. This chain connects TRBV9 to TRBJ2-7; a weak D match, TRBD2 (6 bases). Per germline, CDR1 SGDLS and CDR2 YYNGEE. Trimming left V 0 bases short and J 5 bases short, with 15 bases between. This CDR3 region has 15 residues. Full variable domain (missing parts from reference TRBV9 and TRBJ2-7): DSGVTQTPKHLITATGQRVTLRCSPRSGDLSVYWYQQSLDQGLQFLIQYYNGEERAKGNILERFSAQQFPDLHSELNLSSLELGDSALYFCASSVGALAEDEQYFGPGTRLTVT.